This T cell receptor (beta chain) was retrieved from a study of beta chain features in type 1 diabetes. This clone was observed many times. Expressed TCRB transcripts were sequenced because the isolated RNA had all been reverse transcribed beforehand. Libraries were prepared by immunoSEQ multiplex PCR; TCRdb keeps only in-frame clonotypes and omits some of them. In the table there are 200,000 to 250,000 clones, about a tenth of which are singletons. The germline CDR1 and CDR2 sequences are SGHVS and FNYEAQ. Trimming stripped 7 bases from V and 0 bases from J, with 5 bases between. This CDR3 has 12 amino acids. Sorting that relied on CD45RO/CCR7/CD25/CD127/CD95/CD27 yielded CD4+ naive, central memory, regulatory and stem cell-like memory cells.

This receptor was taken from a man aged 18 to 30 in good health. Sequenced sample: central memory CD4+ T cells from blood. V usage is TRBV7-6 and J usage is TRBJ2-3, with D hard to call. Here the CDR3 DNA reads TGTGCCAGCACCCTTAGCACAGATACGCAGTATTTT. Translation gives CASTLSTDTQYF.